Included here is one T cell receptor (beta chain) sequence, with context. The sample comes from a study of blood T cell repertoires in COVID-19. Study context: From T cells, B-cell-depleted T cells, or PBMCs came the material, which was cDNA or gDNA.

Methods used by the authors: The assay estimated nucleated cells by amplifying reference gene primers. Sequencing was performed with immunoSEQ multiplex PCR; in TCRdb, only in-frame clones are kept and a portion is missing. D and trimming were read from the DNA, whereas the V and J calls and clone size are those reported in that table. The sample records some 200,000 clones, around 87% being singletons. The V gene's germline CDR1 is SGHDN and CDR2 FVKESK. This CDR3 is 13 amino acids long. V was clipped by 0 bases and J by 6 bases, with 7 bases between them. The source is a man aged 40-50 years with active or convalescent COVID-19. The chain recombines TRBV14 with TRBJ2-3; maybe TRBD1 (6 bases). Material for sequencing was peripheral blood. This CDR3 is CASSQDRGDTQYF. The DNA for the CDR3 is TGTGCCAGCAGCCAAGATAGGGGGGATACGCAGTATTTT.